Listed here are 21 T cell receptor beta chains from one sample, sequenced in a study of somatic reversion in DOCK8 deficiency. Using EuroClonality-NGS primers, TRB was amplified from approximately 94 ng genomic DNA in one-step amplicon PCR. TCRdb recomputed calls from the multiplex PCR reads with MiXCR, one row per CDR3 protein. The table records about 470 distinct CDR3 sequences, roughly 22% of them present only once. The sample comprised peripheral blood. The source is a human donor with DOCK8 deficiency.

Relative to its sample, this clonotype is medium-sized. The chain employs TRBV20-1 and TRBJ2-1, with 9 positions matching TRBD2. V shed 0 bases and J 4 bases; nucleotides not matched to a gene: 4. CDR3 size: 15 residues. The germline V gene encodes CDR1 DFQATT and CDR2 SNEGSKA (reference sequence). The CDR3 sequence is CSARDRAGGYNEQFF. In DNA, the CDR3 is TGCAGTGCTAGAGATAGGGCGGGAGGGTACAATGAGCAGTTCTTC.

This clonotype was found once. A much larger clone sits a single nucleotide away, making a read error possible. This sequence joins TRBV5-1 and TRBJ1-1; 8 bases fit TRBD1. J lost 3 bases, V lost 0 bases, and 4 bases had no gene match. From germline, CDR1 is SGHRS and CDR2 YFSETQ. The CDR3 is made up of 15 amino acids. The CDR3 reads CASSLGRGLDTEAFF. The CDR3 DNA sequence: TGCGCCAGCAGCTTGGGCAGGGGGCTGGACACTGAAGCTTTCTTT.

The chain couples TRBV28 to TRBJ2-7; 7 bases match TRBD1. CDR1 and CDR2 (germline): MDHEN, SYDVKM. V lost 6 bases, J lost 4 bases, and 9 bases stayed unmatched. The CDR3 has 14 amino acids. In DNA form, the CDR3 reads TGTGCCAGCAGCCCCTCGACAGGGAGATACGAGCAGTACTTC. It translates to CASSPSTGRYEQYF.

This clonotype rates as medium-sized. The genes are TRBV5-1 and TRBJ2-3; D might be TRBD2 (5 bases). V lost 0 bases to trimming and J lost 0 bases, with 8 bases between them. Per germline, CDR1 SGHRS and CDR2 YFSETQ. The CDR3 extends over 15 amino acids. The CDR3 sequence: CASSLGGRSTDTQYF. Here the CDR3 DNA reads TGCGCCAGCAGCTTGGGCGGGCGTAGCACAGATACGCAGTATTTT.

This clonotype is medium-sized in the sample. CDR3 nucleotide sequence: TGTGCCAGCAGGCTGACCGGGACAGGGGACTACGAGCAGTACTTC. It yields the protein CASRLTGTGDYEQYF. The genes are TRBV7-9 and TRBJ2-7; 10 nucleotides line up with TRBD1. Germline-derived CDR1 and CDR2 are SEHNR and FQNEAQ (reference sequence). The CDR3 totals 15 residues. The J segment lost 3 bases and the V segment lost 6 bases, leaving 8 bases of the junction unmatched.

In this sample, this clonotype turned up a few times. V gene TRBV7-9 combines with J gene TRBJ2-3; 9 nucleotides match TRBD2. The germline V gene has CDR1 SEHNR and CDR2 FQNEAQ (reference sequence). V lost 1 base and J lost 6; bases outside the gene matches: 8. This CDR3 is built from 16 residues. In nucleotides, the CDR3 is TGTGCCAGCAGCTTAGGGGCGGGAGGGCCAGGGGATACGCAGTATTTT. It codes for CASSLGAGGPGDTQYF. The whole variable domain, filled in from reference TRBV7-9 and TRBJ2-3, reads DTGVSQNPRHKITKRGQNVTFRCDPISEHNRLYWYRQTLGQGPEFLTYFQNEAQLEKSRLLSDRFSAERPKGSFSTLEIQRTEQGDSAMYLCASSLGAGGPGDTQYFGPGTRLTVL.

By sample share, this clonotype is medium-sized. The CDR3 nucleotides read TGCAGTGCTAGTCGGGTAGCGGGAGGCGAGCAGTACGTC. Its translation is CSASRVAGGEQYV. The genes are TRBV20-1 and TRBJ2-7; 10 nucleotides match TRBD2. The CDR3 totals 13 residues. The J segment lost 6 bases and the V segment lost 3 bases, leaving 5 bases of the junction unmatched. CDR1 and CDR2 (germline): DFQATT, SNEGSKA (reference sequence).

The chain couples TRBV7-9 to TRBJ1-2; TRBD1 matches 7 bases. Looked up from germline, CDR1 is SEHNR and CDR2 is FQNEAQ (reference sequence). The V gene end was trimmed by 5 bases and the J gene end by 8 bases; junction bases not matched to a gene: 11. CDR3 length equals 14 residues. CDR3 DNA: TGTGCCAGCAGCACAACAGGGGTGGGAGTGGGCTACACCTTC. Its protein is CASSTTGVGVGYTF.

By share, this clonotype counts as medium-sized. The V and J genes are TRBV12-3 or TRBV12-4 and TRBJ2-1; weak D call: TRBD2 (7 bases). There are 14 residues in the CDR3. Trimming removed 2 bases at V and 7 bases at J, with 12 bases between. The CDR3 DNA reads TGTGCCAGCAGTTTACGGGGGGCGTGGAATGAGCAGTTCTTC. The encoded protein is CASSLRGAWNEQFF.

This clonotype is deemed medium-sized. The chain recombines TRBV3-1 with TRBJ1-1; D is unclear. Germline loops: CDR1 LGHDT, CDR2 YNNKEL (reference sequence). The CDR3 is made up of 13 amino acids. V lost 1 base and J lost 1, with 4 bases in between. The CDR3, as DNA: TGTGCCAGCAGCCAAGTTGAGAACACTGAAGCTTTCTTT. Residues: CASSQVENTEAFF.

The V gene is TRBV9, the J gene TRBJ1-2, with 8 bases that match TRBD1. Unmatched junction bases numbered 13, after V lost 2 bases and J lost 4 bases. The germline V gene encodes CDR1 SGDLS and CDR2 YYNGEE. This CDR3 region has 17 residues. The CDR3, as DNA: TGTGCCAGCAGCGTCAGACTGTCAGGGGGCCCCTTCTATGGCTACACCTTC. It codes for CASSVRLSGGPFYGYTF.

By sample share, this clonotype is large (0.1 to 1%). The gene calls are TRBV4-1 and TRBJ1-1; D unclear. Germline V gives CDR1 MGHRA, CDR2 YSYEKL. V lost 0 bases, J lost 0 bases, and 8 bases lay in between. The length of the CDR3 is 15 residues. DNA for the CDR3: TGCGCCAGCAGCCAAGATGAGGGTATGAACACTGAAGCTTTCTTT. Protein: CASSQDEGMNTEAFF.

The V and J genes are TRBV15 and TRBJ1-1, with 10 bases aligning to TRBD1. Germline assignment: CDR1 LNHNV and CDR2 YYDKDF (reference sequence). The CDR3 is 17 residues long. Trimming cost V 0 bases and J 12 bases; bases outside gene matches: 16. The CDR3 nucleotides read TGTGCCACCAGCAGAGATTTTGTCCCGACAGGGGGCGGGTTTACTTTCTTT. This encodes CATSRDFVPTGGGFTFF.

By proportion, this clonotype is hyperexpanded. The genes are TRBV11-3 and TRBJ2-2; 8 bases are shared with TRBD2. CDR1 is SGHNT, CDR2 YENEEA, per germline. CDR3 length: 18 amino acids. V gave up 6 bases and J gave up 4 bases; unmatched junction bases: 16. The CDR3 is CASSRAPAGGIVTGELFF. The CDR3 coding sequence is TGTGCCAGCAGTCGGGCCCCGGCGGGAGGTATCGTCACCGGGGAGCTGTTTTTT.

This clonotype is large in the sample. This chain connects TRBV20-1 to TRBJ1-4; 9 nucleotides line up with TRBD1. With 0 bases clipped from V and 7 bases from J, the junction kept 3 bases outside the gene matches. CDR1 is DFQATT and CDR2 is SNEGSKA in the germline V gene (reference sequence). This CDR3 spans 14 amino acids. CDR3: CSARDHRGPEKLFF. CDR3 bases: TGCAGTGCTAGAGATCACAGGGGGCCTGAAAAACTGTTTTTT.

This clonotype is medium-sized within its sample. The chain combines TRBV5-1 with TRBJ2-2; possibly TRBD2 for D (5 bases). V lost 3 bases, J lost 1 base, and 16 bases lay in between. CDR1 is SGHRS and CDR2 is YFSETQ in the germline V gene. This CDR3 has 17 residues. DNA for the CDR3: TGCGCCAGCAGCTCCTCGGTGGTACTAGAGAACACCGGGGAGCTGTTTTTT. Its protein product is CASSSSVVLENTGELFF.

This sequence joins TRBV27 and TRBJ1-3, with D unresolved. CDR3 length: 15 residues. Germline V gene data show CDR1 as MNHEY and CDR2 as SMNVEV (reference sequence). Trimming shortened V by 5 bases and J by 3 bases, and 14 bases separated the two germline ends. CDR3 nucleotide sequence: TGTGCCAGCAGTCAGTTCGGGGATAGTGGAAACACCATATATTTT. This sequence encodes CASSQFGDSGNTIYF.

The chain carries TRBV2 and TRBJ2-3, with 8 bases matching TRBD1. The CDR3 sequence is 15 residues long. Trimming cost V 6 bases and J 4 bases; bases outside gene matches: 9. Germline lookup yields CDR1 SNHLY and CDR2 FYNNEI. This CDR3 is CASSADREVADTQYF. The CDR3 DNA reads as TGTGCCAGCAGCGCGGACAGGGAGGTAGCAGATACGCAGTATTTT. Full variable domain (rest looked up from reference TRBV2 and TRBJ2-3): EPEVTQTPSHQVTQMGQEVILRCVPISNHLYFYWYRQILGQKVEFLVSFYNNEISEKSEIFDDQFSVERPDGSNFTLKIRSTKLEDSAMYFCASSADREVADTQYFGPGTRLTVL.

This clonotype has more than one count but fewer than ten. V and J are TRBV6-2 or TRBV6-3 and TRBJ2-7; TRBD2 matches 8 bases. CDR1 is MNHEY and CDR2 is SVGEGT in the germline V gene. After removal of 6 bases from V and 1 base from J, the junction contained 8 bases not matched to a gene. The CDR3 consists of 15 residues. CDR3 coding DNA: TGTGCCAGCAGAGCTAGCGGGTTCTCTTCCTACGAGCAGTACGTC. It is translated as CASRASGFSSYEQYV.

By share, this clonotype counts as large (0.1 to 1%). The chain recombines TRBV20-1 with TRBJ1-1; D is undetermined. Trimming removed 6 bases from V and 4 bases from J, with 15 bases in between. Germline V gives CDR1 DFQATT, CDR2 SNEGSKA (reference sequence). This CDR3 contains 13 residues. CDR3: CSASRGEVTEAFF. As DNA, the CDR3 is TGCAGTGCGAGCCGCGGGGAGGTCACTGAAGCTTTCTTT.

For this clonotype: A read error is possible here, since a much larger clone lies one base away. The chain links TRBV10-3 to TRBJ2-6, with D possibly TRBD1 on 5 matching bases. Between the trimmed V and J ends, which lost 11 bases and 3 bases, there was a span of 11 bases. CDR1 and CDR2 (germline): ENHRY, SYGVKD. The CDR3 is made up of 13 amino acids. The CDR3 nucleotides read TGTGCCGCGCAGGGCTTTGGGGCCAACGTCCTGACTTTC. Translation gives CAAQGFGANVLTF.